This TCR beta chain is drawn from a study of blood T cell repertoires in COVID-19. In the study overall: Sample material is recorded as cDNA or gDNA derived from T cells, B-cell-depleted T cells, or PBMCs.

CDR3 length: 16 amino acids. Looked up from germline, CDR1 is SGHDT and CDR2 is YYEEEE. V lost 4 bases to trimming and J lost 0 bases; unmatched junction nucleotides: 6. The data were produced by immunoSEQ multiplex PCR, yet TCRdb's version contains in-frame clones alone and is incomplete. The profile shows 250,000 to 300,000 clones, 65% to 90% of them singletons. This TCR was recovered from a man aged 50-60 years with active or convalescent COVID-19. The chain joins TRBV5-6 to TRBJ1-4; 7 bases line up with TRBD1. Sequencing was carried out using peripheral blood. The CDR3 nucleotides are TGTGCCAGCAGCACGGGACAGTCCACAACTAATGAAAAACTGTTTTTT. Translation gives CASSTGQSTTNEKLFF.